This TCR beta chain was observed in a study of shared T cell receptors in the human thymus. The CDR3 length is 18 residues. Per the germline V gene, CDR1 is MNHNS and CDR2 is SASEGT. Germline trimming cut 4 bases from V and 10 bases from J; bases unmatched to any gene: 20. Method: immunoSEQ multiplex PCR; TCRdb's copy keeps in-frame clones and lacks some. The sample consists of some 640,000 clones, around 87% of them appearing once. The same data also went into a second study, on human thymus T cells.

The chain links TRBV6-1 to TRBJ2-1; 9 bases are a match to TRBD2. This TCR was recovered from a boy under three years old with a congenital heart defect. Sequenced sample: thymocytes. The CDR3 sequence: CASSVLDVLRGGPREQFF. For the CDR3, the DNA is TGTGCCAGCAGTGTACTCGATGTTTTGCGGGGGGGGCCACGGGAGCAGTTCTTC.